The clone carrying this T cell receptor beta chain was detected only once. No antigen is known for it. V shed 5 bases, J shed 4 bases, and the junction held 7 bases outside the gene matches. Germline CDR1 reads SGHTA; CDR2 reads FQGTGA. The CDR3 sequence is 15 residues long. The template was RNA from unsorted bulk tissue. A modified ARM-PCR protocol with three rounds of nested PCR amplified TCRbeta. TCRdb used MiXCR to reprocess the multiplex PCR reads, holding one entry per CDR3 protein. This table has 120,000 or so distinct CDR3 sequences, roughly 67% appearing once. The data are from a study of tumor and adjacent non-tumor tissue in lung cancer. Study as a whole: Aged roughly 31 to 80 years, patients included about 11 men and a few women with stage I to III disease. Each sample yielded some 4 million productive TCRbeta reads on average. Study findings and constraints: Significantly higher TCR diversity was found in tumor than normal lung.

Specimen: lung tumor tissue. This TCR came from a man between 25 and 39 years old with non-small cell lung cancer. This chain connects TRBV7-3 to TRBJ2-1; 8 bases align to TRBD1. The DNA for the CDR3 is TGTGCCAGCAGCCCTCGCCGGGACAGGTACAATGAGCAGTTCTTC. This sequence encodes CASSPRRDRYNEQFF.